The text below deals with one T cell receptor (beta chain). Antigen specificity is unknown. These data originate in a study of monozygotic twins with inflammatory bowel disease. From its re-call of the 5' RACE reads, TCRdb lists each CDR3 protein once, without DNA. The sample totals about 160,000 distinct CDR3 sequences; its top ten clones hold approximately 2.4%. Overall study results and limits: No difference in repertoire similarity was seen between concordant and discordant twins, possibly because power was limited.

CDR1 DFQATT and CDR2 SNEGSKA come from the germline V gene (reference sequence). The CDR3 is 15 amino acids. The sequencing input was blood. The receptor was derived from a human donor with ulcerative colitis or Crohn's disease, or a healthy co-twin of an affected twin (not recorded which). The chain has TRBV20-1 and TRBJ1-5. This chain's CDR3 is CSARTVGVVNQPQHF.